The clone carrying this TCR beta chain showed up many times. The CDR3 covers 15 residues. With 3 bases clipped from V and 1 base from J, the junction kept 1 base outside the gene matches. Per the germline V gene, CDR1 is ENHRY and CDR2 is SYGVKD. This entry belongs to a study of T-cell reconstitution after alpha-beta-depleted transplantation in children. Unique molecular identifiers were built into the TCRbeta library. A single record per CDR3 protein comes from TCRdb applying MiXCR to the PCR reads. The table includes approximately 200,000 distinct CDR3 sequences, 13% to 15% detected once. V and J are TRBV10-3 and TRBJ2-1; 9 bases match TRBD1. This TCR was sampled from a human donor who donated a stem cell graft to a child with acute lymphoblastic leukemia. The sample consisted of PBMCs from the stem cell graft donor, taken from the stem cell graft. The CDR3 sequence: CAISEQGASYNEQFF. Here the CDR3 DNA reads TGTGCCATCAGTGAACAGGGGGCATCCTACAATGAGCAGTTCTTC.